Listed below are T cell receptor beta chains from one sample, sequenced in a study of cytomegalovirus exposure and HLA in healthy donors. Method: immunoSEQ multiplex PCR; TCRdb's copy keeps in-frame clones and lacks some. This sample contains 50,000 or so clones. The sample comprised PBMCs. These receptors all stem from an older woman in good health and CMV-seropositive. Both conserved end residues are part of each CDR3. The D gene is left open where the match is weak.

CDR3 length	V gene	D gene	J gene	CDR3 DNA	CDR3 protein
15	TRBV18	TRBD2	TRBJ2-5	TGTGCCAGCTCACCACGGCTAGCGGGGTCAGAGACCCAGTACTTC	CASSPRLAGSETQYF
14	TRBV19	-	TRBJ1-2	TGTGCCAGTAATTTTCGGGAAGGTAACTATGGCTACACCTTC	CASNFREGNYGYTF
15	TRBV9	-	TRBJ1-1	TGTGCCAGCAGCGTAGGAGTCACGGTGAACACTGAAGCTTTCTTT	CASSVGVTVNTEAFF
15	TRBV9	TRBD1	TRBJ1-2	TGTGCCAGCAGCGGGGGGGACAGGGTAACGACCGGCTACACCTTC	CASSGGDRVTTGYTF
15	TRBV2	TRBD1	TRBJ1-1	TGTGCCACCGAGAACCCAGGGGGCCGGGGTTTGGAAGCTTTCTTT	CATENPGGRGLEAFF
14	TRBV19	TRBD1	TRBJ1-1	TGTGCCAGTAGTCACCGGGACAGCAACACTGAAGCTTTCTTT	CASSHRDSNTEAFF
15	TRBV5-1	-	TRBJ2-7	TGCGCCAGCAGCTTGGTTGCATCGTCGGGCTACGAGCAGTACTTC	CASSLVASSGYEQYF
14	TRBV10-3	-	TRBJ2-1	TGTGCCATCAGTGGGGGGGGCGACTACAATGAGCAGTTCTTC	CAISGGGDYNEQFF
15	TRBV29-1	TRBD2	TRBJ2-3	TGCAGCGGGGTTGGCGGGGGGGCTCGCACAGATACGCAGTATTTT	CSGVGGGARTDTQYF
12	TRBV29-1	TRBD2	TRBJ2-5	TGCAGCGTTGCTAGCGGGGAGGAGACCCAGTACTTC	CSVASGEETQYF
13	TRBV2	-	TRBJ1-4	TGTGCCAGCGGAGCGCAGGGGAATGAAAAACTGTTTTTT	CASGAQGNEKLFF
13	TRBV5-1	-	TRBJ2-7	TGCGCCAGCAGCCCGGGGAAACACCACGAGCAGTACTTC	CASSPGKHHEQYF
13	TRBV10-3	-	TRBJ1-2	TGTGCCATCAGTGAAGGGAGGGGCAATGGCTACACCTTC	CAISEGRGNGYTF
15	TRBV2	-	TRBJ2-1	TGTGCCAGCAGTGTTTGGCGGCTAGCCGGGGATGAGCAGTTCTTC	CASSVWRLAGDEQFF
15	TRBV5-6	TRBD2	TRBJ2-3	TGTGCCAGCAGCTTGGTTAGCGGGGGGGTGGATACGCAGTATTTT	CASSLVSGGVDTQYF
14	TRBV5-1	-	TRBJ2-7	TGCGCCAGCAGCCCCGGGACTCCTAGCCACGAGCAGTACTTC	CASSPGTPSHEQYF
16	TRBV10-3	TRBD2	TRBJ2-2	TGTGCCATCAGTCTGAGCGGGGGCGCGAACACCGGGGAGCTGTTTTTT	CAISLSGGANTGELFF
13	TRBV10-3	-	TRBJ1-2	TGTGCCATCAGTGGGCAGGGCGGTCAAGGCTACACCTTC	CAISGQGGQGYTF
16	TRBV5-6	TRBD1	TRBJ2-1	TGTGCCAGCAGCTTCTCAGACAGGGGACATAACAATGAGCAGTTCTTC	CASSFSDRGHNNEQFF
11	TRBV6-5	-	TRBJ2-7	TGTGCCAGCAGTGAAGGGGGAGAGCAGTACTTC	CASSEGGEQYF
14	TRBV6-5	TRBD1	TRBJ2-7	TGTGCCAGCAGAAAAACAGGGGACTCCTACGAGCAGTACTTC	CASRKTGDSYEQYF
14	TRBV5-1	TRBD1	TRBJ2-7	TGCGCCAGCAGCACCGCTGGGACAGCCTACGAGCAGTACTTC	CASSTAGTAYEQYF
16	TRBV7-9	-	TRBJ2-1	TGTGCCAGCAGTTCCCCGGGACAACAGGAAGGCAATGAGCAGTTCTTC	CASSSPGQQEGNEQFF
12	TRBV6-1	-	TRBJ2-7	TGTGCCAGCAGACCAACAGGGTACGAGCAGTACTTC	CASRPTGYEQYF
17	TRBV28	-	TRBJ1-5	TGTGCCAGCAGTCTCCGTGCTAGGACAGATAGCAATCAGCCCCAGCATTTT	CASSLRARTDSNQPQHF
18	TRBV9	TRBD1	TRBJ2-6	TGTGCCAGCAGCGGGGGACAGGGGGTCGTCTCTGGGGCCAACGTCCTGACTTTC	CASSGGQGVVSGANVLTF
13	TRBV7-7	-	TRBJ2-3	TGTGCTAGCAGCTCCGTGGGGGGAGATACGCAGTATTTT	CASSSVGGDTQYF
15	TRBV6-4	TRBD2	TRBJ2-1	TGTGCCAGCAGTGACAATGGACTAGCGGGGGTCAAGCAGTTCTTC	CASSDNGLAGVKQFF
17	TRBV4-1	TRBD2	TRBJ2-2	TGCGCCAGCAGCAACCTAGCGGGGGGGCCGGACACCGGGGAGCTGTTTTTT	CASSNLAGGPDTGELFF
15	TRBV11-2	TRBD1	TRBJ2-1	TGTGCCAGCAGCTTACTCGGACAGGGGGGCAGGGAGCAGTTCTTC	CASSLLGQGGREQFF
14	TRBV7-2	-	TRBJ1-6	TGTGCCAGCAGCTTCTCGCGGTATAATTCACCCCTCCACTTT	CASSFSRYNSPLHF
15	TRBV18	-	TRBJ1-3	TGTGCCAGCTCATCGGCTCGCGGGGGAGGAAACACCATATATTTT	CASSSARGGGNTIYF
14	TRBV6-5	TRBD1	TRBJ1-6	TGTGCCAGCAGTTCGACAGGGGAGGATTCACCCCTCCACTTT	CASSSTGEDSPLHF
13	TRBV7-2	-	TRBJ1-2	TGTGCCAGCAGCTTAGGGCCTAACTATGGCTACACCTTC	CASSLGPNYGYTF
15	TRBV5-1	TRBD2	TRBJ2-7	TGCGCCAGCAGACGGGGGGGCCTGAGCGCCTACGAGCAGTACTTC	CASRRGGLSAYEQYF
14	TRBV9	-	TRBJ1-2	TGTGCCAGCAGCACGACGGGGGGGGGTTATGGCTACACCTTC	CASSTTGGGYGYTF
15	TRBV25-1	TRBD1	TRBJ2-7	TGTGCCAGCAGTGCCCGACAGGGGGGTTCCTACGAGCAGTACTTC	CASSARQGGSYEQYF
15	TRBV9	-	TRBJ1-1	TGTGCCAGCAGCTTTCGACCGACAGGGAACACTGAAGCTTTCTTT	CASSFRPTGNTEAFF
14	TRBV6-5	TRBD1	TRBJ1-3	TGTGCCAGCAGTTCTCCGGGACAGGGAAACACCATATATTTT	CASSSPGQGNTIYF
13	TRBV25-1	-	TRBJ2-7	TGTGCCACCGCCGAACCGGTCTGGTACGAGCAGTACTTC	CATAEPVWYEQYF
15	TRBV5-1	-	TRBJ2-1	TGCGCCAGTTCCGGAGTGGGTTCCCCTTACAATGAGCAGTTCTTC	CASSGVGSPYNEQFF
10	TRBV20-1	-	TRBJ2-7	TGCAGTGCTAGCGGGAACGAGCAGTACTTC	CSASGNEQYF
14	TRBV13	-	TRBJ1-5	TGTGCCAGCAGCTTAGGCAGGGGTTATCAGCCCCAGCATTTT	CASSLGRGYQPQHF
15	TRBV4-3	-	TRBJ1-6	TGCGCCAGCAGCCAAGAGGAGACAGTTTATTCACCCCTACACTTT	CASSQEETVYSPLHF
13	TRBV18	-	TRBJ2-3	TGTGCCAGCGGGCAGGGCAACACAGATAAGCAGTATTTT	CASGQGNTDKQYF
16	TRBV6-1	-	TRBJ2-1	TGTGCCAGCAGTGAACTTGCGGGGAGTACCGACAATGAGCAGTTCTTC	CASSELAGSTDNEQFF
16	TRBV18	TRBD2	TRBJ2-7	TGTGCCAGCTCACCACTGACTAGCGGGTTCTCCTACGAGCAGTACTTC	CASSPLTSGFSYEQYF
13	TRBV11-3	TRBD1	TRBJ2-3	TGTGCCAGCAGCCCGCAGGGGGCAGATACGCAGTATTTT	CASSPQGADTQYF
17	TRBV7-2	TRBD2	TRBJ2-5	TGTGCCAGCAGCTATTCCTCACTAGCGGGGGGGGGTGAGACCCAGTACTTC	CASSYSSLAGGGETQYF
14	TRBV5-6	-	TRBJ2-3	TGTGCCAGCAGCTTAAGTGGGCCGGCAGATACGCAGTATTTT	CASSLSGPADTQYF